The table lists the clone carrying this TCR beta chain with a count of one. Its antigen is unknown. V was clipped by 3 bases and J by 4 bases, with 14 bases between them. Germline V gives CDR1 KGHSH, CDR2 LQKENI. The CDR3 contains 15 residues. This sample was taken from a study of cytomegalovirus exposure and HLA in healthy donors. Study-level results: Later work found most CMV-associated TCR beta chains apparently HLA-restricted. HLA allele associations emerged for around 15,000 TCR beta sequences in a later analysis, at 0.05 false discovery rate. For most TCR sequences rarity was the rule, although some public TCRs occurred in many donors.

Primers for the PCR totalled 60 Vbeta and 13 Jbeta. Some clones are missing from TCRdb's copy, which holds only in-frame ones; the method was immunoSEQ multiplex PCR. The sample comprises about 110,000 clones, approximately 80% of which are singletons, and over 20% rests with the top ten. V gene TRBV18 combines with J gene TRBJ2-3, with D possibly being TRBD2 (7 bases). Sequenced material: PBMCs. This TCR came from a young man in good health and CMV-seropositive. The CDR3 DNA sequence: TGTGCCAGCTCACCCCCCGGGGGGCAAGCAGATACGCAGTATTTT. It specifies CASSPPGGQADTQYF.